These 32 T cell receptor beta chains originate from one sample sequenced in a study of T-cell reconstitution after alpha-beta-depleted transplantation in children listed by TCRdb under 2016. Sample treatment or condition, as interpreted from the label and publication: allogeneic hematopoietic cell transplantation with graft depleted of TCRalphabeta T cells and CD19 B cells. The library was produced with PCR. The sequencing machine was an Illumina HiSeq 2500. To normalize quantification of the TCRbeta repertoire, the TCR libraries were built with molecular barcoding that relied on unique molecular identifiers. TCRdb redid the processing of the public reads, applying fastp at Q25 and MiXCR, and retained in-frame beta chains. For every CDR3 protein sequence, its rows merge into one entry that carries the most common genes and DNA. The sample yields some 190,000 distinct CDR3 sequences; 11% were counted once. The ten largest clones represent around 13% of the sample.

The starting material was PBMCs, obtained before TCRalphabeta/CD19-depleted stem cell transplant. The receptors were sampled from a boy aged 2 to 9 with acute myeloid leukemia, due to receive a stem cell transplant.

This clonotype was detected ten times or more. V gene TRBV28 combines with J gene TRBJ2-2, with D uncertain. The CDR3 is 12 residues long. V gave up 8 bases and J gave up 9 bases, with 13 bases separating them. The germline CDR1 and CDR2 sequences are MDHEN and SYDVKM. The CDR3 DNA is TGTGCCAGCGCCCAGGTGGGAAGGGAGCTGTTTTTT. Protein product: CASAQVGRELFF.

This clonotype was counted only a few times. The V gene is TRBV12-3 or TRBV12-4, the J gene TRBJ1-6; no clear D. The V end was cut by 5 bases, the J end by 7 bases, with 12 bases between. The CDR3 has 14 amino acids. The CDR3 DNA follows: TGTGCCAGCAGTCGTTATTGGCGGAATTCACCCCTCCACTTT. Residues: CASSRYWRNSPLHF.

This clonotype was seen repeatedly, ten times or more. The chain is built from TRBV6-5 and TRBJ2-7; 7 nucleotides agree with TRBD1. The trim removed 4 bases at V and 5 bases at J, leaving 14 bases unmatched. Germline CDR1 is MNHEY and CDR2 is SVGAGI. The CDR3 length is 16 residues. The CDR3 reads CASSLLFDRVGDEQYF. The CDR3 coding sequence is TGTGCCAGCAGTTTATTGTTCGACAGGGTAGGGGACGAGCAGTACTTC.

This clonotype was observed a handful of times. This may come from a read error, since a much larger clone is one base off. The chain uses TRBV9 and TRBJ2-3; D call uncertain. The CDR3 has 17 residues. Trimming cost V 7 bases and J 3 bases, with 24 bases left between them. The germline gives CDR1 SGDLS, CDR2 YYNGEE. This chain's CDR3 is CASCLQQGQLKTDTQYF. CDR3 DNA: TGTGCCAGCTGTCTCCAACAAGGGCAGTTAAAGACAGATACGCAGTATTTT.

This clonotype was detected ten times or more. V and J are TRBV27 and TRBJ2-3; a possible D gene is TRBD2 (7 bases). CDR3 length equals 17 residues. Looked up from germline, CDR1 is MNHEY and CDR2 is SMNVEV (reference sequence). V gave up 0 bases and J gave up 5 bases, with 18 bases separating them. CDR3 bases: TGTGCCAGCAGTTTATCGAGATATGGGGGGGCACAAGATACGCAGTATTTT. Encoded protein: CASSLSRYGGAQDTQYF.

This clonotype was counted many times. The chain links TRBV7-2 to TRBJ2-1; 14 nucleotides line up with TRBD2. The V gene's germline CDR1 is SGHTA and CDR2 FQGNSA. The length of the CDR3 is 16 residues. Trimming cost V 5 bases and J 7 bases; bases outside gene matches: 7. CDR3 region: CASSAPGTSGRNEQFF. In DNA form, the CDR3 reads TGTGCCAGCAGCGCACCCGGGACTAGCGGGAGAAATGAGCAGTTCTTC.

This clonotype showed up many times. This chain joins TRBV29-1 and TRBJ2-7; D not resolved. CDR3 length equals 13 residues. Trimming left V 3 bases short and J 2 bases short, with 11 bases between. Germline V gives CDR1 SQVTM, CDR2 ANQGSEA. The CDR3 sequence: CSVERHTPYEQYF. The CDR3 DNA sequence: TGCAGCGTTGAGCGTCATACCCCCTACGAGCAGTACTTC.

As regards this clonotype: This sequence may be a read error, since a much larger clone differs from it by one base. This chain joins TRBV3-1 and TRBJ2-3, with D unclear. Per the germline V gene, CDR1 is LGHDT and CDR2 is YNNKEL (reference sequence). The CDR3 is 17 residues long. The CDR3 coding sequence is TGTGCCAGCACCCAAGCCCCGGCTAGGTCTGGCACAGATACGCAGTATTTT. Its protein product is CASTQAPARSGTDTQYF.

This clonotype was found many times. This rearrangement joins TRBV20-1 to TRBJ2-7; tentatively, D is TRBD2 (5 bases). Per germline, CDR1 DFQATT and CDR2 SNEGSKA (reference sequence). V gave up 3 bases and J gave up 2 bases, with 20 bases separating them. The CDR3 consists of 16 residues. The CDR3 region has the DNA TGCAGTGCTAGGCGGGCCGTCTGGGAGTCGCCCTACGAGCAGTACTTC. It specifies CSARRAVWESPYEQYF.

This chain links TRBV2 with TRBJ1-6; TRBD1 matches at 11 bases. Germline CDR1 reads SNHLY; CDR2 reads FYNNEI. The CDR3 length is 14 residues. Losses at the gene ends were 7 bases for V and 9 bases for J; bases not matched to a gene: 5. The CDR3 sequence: CASIGGQGGSPLHF. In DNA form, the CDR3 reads TGTGCCAGCATCGGGGGACAGGGGGGTTCACCCCTCCACTTT.

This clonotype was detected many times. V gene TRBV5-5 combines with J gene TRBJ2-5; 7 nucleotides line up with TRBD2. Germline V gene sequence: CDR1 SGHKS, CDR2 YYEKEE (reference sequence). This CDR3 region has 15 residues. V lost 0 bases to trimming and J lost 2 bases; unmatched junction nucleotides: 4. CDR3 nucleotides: TGTGCCAGCAGCTTGGCGACGGGAGGTCAAGAGACCCAGTACTTC. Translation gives CASSLATGGQETQYF. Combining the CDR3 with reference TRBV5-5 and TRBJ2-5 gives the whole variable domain DAGVTQSPTHLIKTRGQQVTLRCSPISGHKSVSWYQQVLGQGPQFIFQYYEKEERGRGNFPDRFSARQFPNYSSELNVNALLLGDSALYLCASSLATGGQETQYFGPGTRLLVL.

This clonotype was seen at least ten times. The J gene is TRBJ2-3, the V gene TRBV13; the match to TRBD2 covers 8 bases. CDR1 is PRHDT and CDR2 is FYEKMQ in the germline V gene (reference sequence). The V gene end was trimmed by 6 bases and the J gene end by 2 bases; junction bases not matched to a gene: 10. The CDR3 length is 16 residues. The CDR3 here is CASRWVPGGLTDTQYF. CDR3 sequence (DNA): TGTGCCAGCAGATGGGTACCGGGGGGGCTCACAGATACGCAGTATTTT.

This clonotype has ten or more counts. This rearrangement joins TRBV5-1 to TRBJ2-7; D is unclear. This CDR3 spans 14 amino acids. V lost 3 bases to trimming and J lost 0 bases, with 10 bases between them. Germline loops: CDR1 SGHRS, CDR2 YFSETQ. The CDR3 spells CASSYTPSSYEQYF. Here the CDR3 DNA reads TGCGCCAGCAGCTACACCCCTAGCTCCTACGAGCAGTACTTC.

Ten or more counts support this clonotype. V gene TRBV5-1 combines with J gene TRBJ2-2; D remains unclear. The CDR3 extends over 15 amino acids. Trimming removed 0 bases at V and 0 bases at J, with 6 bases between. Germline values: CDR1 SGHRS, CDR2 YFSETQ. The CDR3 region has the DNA TGCGCCAGCAGCTTGGTACAGCCGAACACCGGGGAGCTGTTTTTT. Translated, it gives CASSLVQPNTGELFF.

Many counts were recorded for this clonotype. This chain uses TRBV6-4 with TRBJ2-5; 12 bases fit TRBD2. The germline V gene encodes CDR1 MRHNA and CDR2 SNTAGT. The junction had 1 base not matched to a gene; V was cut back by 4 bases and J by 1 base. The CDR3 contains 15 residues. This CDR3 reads CASSATSGSQETQYF. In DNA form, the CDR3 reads TGTGCCAGCAGTGCGACTAGCGGGAGCCAAGAGACCCAGTACTTC.

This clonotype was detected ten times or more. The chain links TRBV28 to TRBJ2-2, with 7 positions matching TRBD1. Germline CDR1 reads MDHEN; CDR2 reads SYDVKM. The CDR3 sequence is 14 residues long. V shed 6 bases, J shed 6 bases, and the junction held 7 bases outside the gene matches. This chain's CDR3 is CASSPTGIPGELFF. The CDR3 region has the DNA TGTGCCAGCAGCCCGACAGGGATTCCCGGGGAGCTGTTTTTT.

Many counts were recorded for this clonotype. The CDR3 nucleotides are TGTGCCAGCAGCTTAGTTTCCACGGAGGAAGATACGCAGTATTTT. The encoded protein is CASSLVSTEEDTQYF. The gene calls are TRBV7-2 and TRBJ2-3, with D tentatively TRBD2 (5 bases). The CDR3 consists of 15 residues. Trimming cost V 1 base and J 5 bases, with 13 bases left between them. Germline lookup yields CDR1 SGHTA and CDR2 FQGNSA. The complete variable domain, with remaining parts taken from reference TRBV7-2 and TRBJ2-3, reads GAGVSQSPSNKVTEKGKDVELRCDPISGHTALYWYRQSLGQGLEFLIYFQGNSAPDKSGLPSDRFSAERTGGSVSTLTIQRTQQEDSAVYLCASSLVSTEEDTQYFGPGTRLTVL.

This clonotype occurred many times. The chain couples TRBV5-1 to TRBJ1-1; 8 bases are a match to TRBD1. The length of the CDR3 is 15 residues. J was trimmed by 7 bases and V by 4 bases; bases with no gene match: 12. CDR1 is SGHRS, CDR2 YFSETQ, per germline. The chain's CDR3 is CASSPMTGEHIEAFF. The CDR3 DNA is TGCGCCAGCAGCCCAATGACAGGGGAGCATATTGAAGCTTTCTTT.

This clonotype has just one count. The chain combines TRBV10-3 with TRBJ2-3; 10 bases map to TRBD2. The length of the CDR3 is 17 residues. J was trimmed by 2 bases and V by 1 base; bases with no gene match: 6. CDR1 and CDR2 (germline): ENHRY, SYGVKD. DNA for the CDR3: TGTGCCATCAGTGAGTTGCCTAGCGGGGGCGTCACAGATACGCAGTATTTT. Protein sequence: CAISELPSGGVTDTQYF.

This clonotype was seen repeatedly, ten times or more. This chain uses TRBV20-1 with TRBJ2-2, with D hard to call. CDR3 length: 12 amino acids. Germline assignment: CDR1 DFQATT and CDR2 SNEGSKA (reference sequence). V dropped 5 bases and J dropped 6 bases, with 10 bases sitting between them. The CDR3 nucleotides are TGCAGTGCTCAGCGACCGCCCGGGGAGCTGTTTTTT. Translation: CSAQRPPGELFF.

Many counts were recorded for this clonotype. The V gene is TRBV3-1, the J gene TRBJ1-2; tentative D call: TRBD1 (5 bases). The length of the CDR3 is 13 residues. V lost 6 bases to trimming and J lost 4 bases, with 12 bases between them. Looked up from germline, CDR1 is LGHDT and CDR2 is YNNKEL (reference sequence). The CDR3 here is CASSLGTVYGYTF. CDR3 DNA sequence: TGTGCCAGCAGTTTAGGGACGGTCTATGGCTACACCTTC.

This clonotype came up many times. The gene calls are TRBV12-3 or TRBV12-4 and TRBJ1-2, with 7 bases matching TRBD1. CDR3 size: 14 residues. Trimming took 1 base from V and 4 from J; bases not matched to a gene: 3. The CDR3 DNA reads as TGTGCCAGCAGTTTAGGGACAGGTCCCTATGGCTACACCTTC. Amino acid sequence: CASSLGTGPYGYTF.

CDR3 amino acids: CASTPRQNEQFF. The CDR3 nucleotides read TGCGCCAGCACCCCGAGGCAGAATGAGCAGTTCTTC. The chain uses TRBV10-2 and TRBJ2-1; D gene uncertain. CDR3 size: 12 residues. The V gene's germline CDR1 is WSHSY and CDR2 SAAADI. V shed 7 bases and J shed 7 bases, with 11 bases lying between them.

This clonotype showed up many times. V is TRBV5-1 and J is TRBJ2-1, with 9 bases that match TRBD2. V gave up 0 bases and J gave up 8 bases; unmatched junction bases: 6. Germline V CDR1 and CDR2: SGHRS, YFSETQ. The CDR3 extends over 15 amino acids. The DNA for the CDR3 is TGCGCCAGCAGCTTGGGAGCGGGAGGCAGGGATGAGCAGTTCTTC. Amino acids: CASSLGAGGRDEQFF.

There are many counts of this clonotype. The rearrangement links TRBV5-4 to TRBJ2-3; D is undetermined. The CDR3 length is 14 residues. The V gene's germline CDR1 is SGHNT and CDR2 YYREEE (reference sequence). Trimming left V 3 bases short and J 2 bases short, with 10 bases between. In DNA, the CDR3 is TGTGCCAGCAGCTCGGGCGCCGCCACAGATACGCAGTATTTT. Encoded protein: CASSSGAATDTQYF. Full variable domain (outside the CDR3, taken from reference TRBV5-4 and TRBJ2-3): ETGVTQSPTHLIKTRGQQVTLRCSSQSGHNTVSWYQQALGQGPQFIFQYYREEENGRGNFPPRFSGLQFPNYSSELNVNALELDDSALYLCASSSGAATDTQYFGPGTRLTVL.

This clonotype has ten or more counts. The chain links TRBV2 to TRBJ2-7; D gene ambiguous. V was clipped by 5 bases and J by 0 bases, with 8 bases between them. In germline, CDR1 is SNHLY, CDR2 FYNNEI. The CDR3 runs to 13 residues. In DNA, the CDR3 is TGTGCCAGCAGTCCCCAGGTCTCCTACGAGCAGTACTTC. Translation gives CASSPQVSYEQYF.

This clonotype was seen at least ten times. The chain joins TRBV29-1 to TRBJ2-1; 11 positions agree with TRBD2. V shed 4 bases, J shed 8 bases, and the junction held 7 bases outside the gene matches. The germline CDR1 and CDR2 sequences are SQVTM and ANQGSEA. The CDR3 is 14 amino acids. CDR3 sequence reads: CSVGGTSGRDEQFF. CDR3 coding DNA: TGCAGCGTTGGGGGGACTAGCGGTCGTGATGAGCAGTTCTTC.

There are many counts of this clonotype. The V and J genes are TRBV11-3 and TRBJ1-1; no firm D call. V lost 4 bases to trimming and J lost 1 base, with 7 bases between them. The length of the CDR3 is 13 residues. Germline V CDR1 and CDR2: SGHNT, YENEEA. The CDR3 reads CASSSDGNTEAFF. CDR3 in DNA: TGTGCCAGCAGCTCGGACGGGAACACTGAAGCTTTCTTT.

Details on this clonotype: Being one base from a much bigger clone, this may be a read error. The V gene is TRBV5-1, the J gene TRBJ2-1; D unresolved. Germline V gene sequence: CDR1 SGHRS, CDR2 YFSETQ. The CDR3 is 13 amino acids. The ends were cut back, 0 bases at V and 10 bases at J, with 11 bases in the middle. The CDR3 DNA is TGCGCCAGCAGCTTGGCCCAGAGCAAGGAGCAGTTCTTC. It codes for CASSLAQSKEQFF. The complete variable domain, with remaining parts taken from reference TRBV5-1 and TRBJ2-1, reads KAGVTQTPRYLIKTRGQQVTLSCSPISGHRSVSWYQQTPGQGLQFLFEYFSETQRNKGNFPGRFSGRQFSNSRSEMNVSTLELGDSALYLCASSLAQSKEQFFGPGTRLTVL.

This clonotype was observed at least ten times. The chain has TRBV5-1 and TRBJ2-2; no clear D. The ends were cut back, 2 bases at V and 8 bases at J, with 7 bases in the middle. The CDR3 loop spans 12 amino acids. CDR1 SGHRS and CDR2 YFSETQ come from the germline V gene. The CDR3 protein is CASSFERGELFF. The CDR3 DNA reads TGCGCCAGCAGCTTTGAAAGGGGGGAGCTGTTTTTT.

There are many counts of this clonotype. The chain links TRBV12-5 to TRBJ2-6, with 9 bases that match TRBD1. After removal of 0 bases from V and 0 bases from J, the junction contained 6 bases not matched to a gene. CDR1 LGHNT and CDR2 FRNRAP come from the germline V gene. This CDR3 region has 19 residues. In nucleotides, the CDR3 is TGTGCTAGTGGTTTGGTACTCGGGACAGGGCTCTCTGGGGCCAACGTCCTGACTTTC. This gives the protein CASGLVLGTGLSGANVLTF.

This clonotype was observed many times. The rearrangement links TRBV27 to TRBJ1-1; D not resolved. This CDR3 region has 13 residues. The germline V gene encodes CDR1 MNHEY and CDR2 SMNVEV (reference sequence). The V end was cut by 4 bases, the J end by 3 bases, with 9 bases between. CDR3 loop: CASSSAADTEAFF. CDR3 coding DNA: TGTGCCAGCAGTTCCGCGGCGGACACTGAAGCTTTCTTT.